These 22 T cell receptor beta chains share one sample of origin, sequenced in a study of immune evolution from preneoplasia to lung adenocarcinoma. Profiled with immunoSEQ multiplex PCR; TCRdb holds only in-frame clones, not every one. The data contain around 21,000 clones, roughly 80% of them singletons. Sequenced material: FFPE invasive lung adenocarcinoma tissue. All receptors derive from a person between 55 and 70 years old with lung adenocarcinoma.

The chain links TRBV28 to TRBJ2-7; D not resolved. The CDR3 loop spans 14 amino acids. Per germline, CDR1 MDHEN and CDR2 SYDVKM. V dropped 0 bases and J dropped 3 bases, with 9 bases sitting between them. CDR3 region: CASSLWLRRYEQYF. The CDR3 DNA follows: TGTGCCAGCAGTTTATGGTTACGGCGCTACGAGCAGTACTTC.

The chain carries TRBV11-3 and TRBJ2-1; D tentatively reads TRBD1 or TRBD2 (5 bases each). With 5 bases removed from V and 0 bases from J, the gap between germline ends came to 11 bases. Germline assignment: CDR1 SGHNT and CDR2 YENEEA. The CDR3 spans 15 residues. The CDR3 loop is CASSDRGLSYNEQFF. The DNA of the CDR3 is TGTGCCAGCAGCGATCGGGGCCTCTCCTACAATGAGCAGTTCTTC.

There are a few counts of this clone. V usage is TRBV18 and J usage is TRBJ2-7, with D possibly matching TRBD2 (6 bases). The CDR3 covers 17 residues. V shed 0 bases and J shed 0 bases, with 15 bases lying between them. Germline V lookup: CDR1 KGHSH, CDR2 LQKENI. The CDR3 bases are TGTGCCAGCTCACCACCGGGAGCGGGTGCTAGCTCCTACGAGCAGTACTTC. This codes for CASSPPGAGASSYEQYF.

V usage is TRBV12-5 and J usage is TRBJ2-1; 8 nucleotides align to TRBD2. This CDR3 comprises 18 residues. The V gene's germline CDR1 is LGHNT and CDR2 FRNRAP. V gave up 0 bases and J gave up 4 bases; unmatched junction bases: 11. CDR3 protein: CASGLVILAESGYNEQFF. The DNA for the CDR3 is TGTGCTAGTGGTTTGGTAATACTAGCGGAATCCGGATACAATGAGCAGTTCTTC.

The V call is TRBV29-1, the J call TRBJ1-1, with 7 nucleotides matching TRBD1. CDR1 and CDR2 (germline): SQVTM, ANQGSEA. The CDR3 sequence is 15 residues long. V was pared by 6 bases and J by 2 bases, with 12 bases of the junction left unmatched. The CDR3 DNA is TGCAGCGTGAGGGGGCTGAAAGGGGGTAACACTGAAGCTTTCTTT. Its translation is CSVRGLKGGNTEAFF.

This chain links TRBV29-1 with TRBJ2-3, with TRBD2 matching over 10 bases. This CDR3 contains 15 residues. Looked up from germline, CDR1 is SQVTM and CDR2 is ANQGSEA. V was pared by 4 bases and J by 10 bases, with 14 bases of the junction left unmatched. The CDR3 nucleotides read TGCAGCGTTGGGGTAGCGGGAGGATTCAAGGTGCCGCAGTATTTT. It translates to CSVGVAGGFKVPQYF.

Here the CDR3 DNA reads TGCAGCGTTAGGGGCTCACAGGCTAGCACAGATACGCAGTATTTT. Encoded protein: CSVRGSQASTDTQYF. The rearrangement joins TRBV29-1 to TRBJ2-3; maybe TRBD1 (5 bases). The ends were cut back, 5 bases at V and 0 bases at J, with 15 bases in the middle. Germline V gene lookup returns CDR1 SQVTM and CDR2 ANQGSEA. This CDR3 is built from 15 residues.

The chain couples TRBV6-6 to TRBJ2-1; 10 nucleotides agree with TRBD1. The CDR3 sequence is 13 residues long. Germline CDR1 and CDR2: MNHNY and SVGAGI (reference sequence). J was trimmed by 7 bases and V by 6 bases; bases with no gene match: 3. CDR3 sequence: CASRMGQGNEQFF. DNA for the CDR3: TGTGCCAGCAGAATGGGACAGGGGAATGAGCAGTTCTTC.

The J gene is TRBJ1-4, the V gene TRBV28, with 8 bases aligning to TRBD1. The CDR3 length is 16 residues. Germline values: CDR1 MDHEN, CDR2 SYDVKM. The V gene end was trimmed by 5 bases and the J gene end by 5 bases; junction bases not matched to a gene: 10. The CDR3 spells CASSTHPGQANEKLFF. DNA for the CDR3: TGTGCCAGCAGTACCCATCCGGGACAGGCCAATGAAAAACTGTTTTTT. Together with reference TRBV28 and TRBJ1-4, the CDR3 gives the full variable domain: DVKVTQSSRYLVKRTGEKVFLECVQDMDHENMFWYRQDPGLGLRLIYFSYDVKMKEKGDIPEGYSVSREKKERFSLILESASTNQTSMYLCASSTHPGQANEKLFFGSGTQLSVL.

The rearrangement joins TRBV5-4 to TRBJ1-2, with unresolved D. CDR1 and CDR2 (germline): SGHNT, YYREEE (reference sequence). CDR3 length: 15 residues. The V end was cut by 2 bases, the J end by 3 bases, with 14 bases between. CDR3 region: CASSLWGSRDYGYTF. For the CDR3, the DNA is TGTGCCAGCAGCTTATGGGGTTCTAGGGACTATGGCTACACCTTC.

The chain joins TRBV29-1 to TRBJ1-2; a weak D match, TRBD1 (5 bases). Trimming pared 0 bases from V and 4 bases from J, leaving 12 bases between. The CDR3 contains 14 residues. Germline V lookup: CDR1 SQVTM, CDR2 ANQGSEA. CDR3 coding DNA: TGCAGCGTTGAAGAGGATGAAGGGGTCTATGGCTACACCTTC. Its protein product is CSVEEDEGVYGYTF.

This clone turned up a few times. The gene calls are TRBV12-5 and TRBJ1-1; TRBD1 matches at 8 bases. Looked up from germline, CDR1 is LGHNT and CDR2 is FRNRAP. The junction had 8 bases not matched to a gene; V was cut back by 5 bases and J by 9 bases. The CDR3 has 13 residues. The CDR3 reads CASGRPGQGKAFF. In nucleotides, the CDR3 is TGTGCTAGTGGTCGCCCCGGACAGGGAAAAGCTTTCTTT.

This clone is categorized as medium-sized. The CDR3 coding sequence is TGTGCCAGCAGCTCCGGGATGGACTATGGCTACACCTTC. Translation: CASSSGMDYGYTF. The rearrangement links TRBV5-4 to TRBJ1-2; D uncertain. Germline V CDR1 and CDR2: SGHNT, YYREEE (reference sequence). V was clipped by 3 bases and J by 3 bases, with 9 bases between them. The CDR3 runs 13 residues.

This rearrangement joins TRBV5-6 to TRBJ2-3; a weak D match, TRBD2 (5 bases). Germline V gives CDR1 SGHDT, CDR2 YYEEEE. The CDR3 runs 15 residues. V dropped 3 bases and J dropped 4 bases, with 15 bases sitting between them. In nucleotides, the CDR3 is TGTGCCAGCAGCTGGCTTCGTGGGAGTGCAGATACGCAGTATTTT. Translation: CASSWLRGSADTQYF.

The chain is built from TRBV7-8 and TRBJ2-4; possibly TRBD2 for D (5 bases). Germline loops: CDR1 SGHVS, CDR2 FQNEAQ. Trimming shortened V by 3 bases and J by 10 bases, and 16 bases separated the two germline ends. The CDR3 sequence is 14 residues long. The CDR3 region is CASSFAPHTGIQYF. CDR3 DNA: TGTGCCAGCAGCTTCGCCCCCCACACGGGGATTCAGTACTTC.

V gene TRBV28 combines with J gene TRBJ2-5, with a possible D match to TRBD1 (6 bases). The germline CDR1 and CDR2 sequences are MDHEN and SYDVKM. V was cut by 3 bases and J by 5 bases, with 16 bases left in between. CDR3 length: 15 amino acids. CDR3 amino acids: CASSFNGGGDETQYF. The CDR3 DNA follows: TGTGCCAGCAGTTTCAATGGGGGCGGTGACGAGACCCAGTACTTC. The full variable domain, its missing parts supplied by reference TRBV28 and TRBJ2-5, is DVKVTQSSRYLVKRTGEKVFLECVQDMDHENMFWYRQDPGLGLRLIYFSYDVKMKEKGDIPEGYSVSREKKERFSLILESASTNQTSMYLCASSFNGGGDETQYFGPGTRLLVL.

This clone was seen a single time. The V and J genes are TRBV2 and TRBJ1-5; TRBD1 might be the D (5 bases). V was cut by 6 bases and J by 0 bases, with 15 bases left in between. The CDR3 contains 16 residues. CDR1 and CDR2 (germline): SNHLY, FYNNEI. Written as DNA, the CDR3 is TGTGCCAGCAGGACCGGGACGCGAGATAGCAATCAGCCCCAGCATTTT. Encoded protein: CASRTGTRDSNQPQHF.

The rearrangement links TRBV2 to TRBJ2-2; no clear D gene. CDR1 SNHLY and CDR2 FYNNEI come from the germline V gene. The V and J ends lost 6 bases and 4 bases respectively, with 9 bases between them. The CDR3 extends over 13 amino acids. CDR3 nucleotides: TGTGCCAGCAGGCAGGCCTCCACCGGGGAGCTGTTTTTT. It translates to CASRQASTGELFF.

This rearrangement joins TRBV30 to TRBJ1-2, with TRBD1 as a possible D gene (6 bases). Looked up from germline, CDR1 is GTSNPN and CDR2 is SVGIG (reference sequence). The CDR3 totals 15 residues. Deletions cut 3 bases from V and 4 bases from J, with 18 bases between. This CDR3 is CAWRSGGGRSYGYTF. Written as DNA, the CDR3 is TGTGCCTGGAGATCTGGGGGGGGGCGAAGCTATGGCTACACCTTC.

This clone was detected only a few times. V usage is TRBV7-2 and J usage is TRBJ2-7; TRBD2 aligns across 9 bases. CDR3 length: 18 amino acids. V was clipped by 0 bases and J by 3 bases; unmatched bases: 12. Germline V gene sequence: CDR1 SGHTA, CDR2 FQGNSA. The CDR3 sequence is CASSLAPAGGLLGYEQYF. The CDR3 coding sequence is TGTGCCAGCAGCTTAGCTCCAGCGGGAGGATTATTGGGCTACGAGCAGTACTTC. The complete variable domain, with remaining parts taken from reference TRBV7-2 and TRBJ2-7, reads GAGVSQSPSNKVTEKGKDVELRCDPISGHTALYWYRQSLGQGLEFLIYFQGNSAPDKSGLPSDRFSAERTGGSVSTLTIQRTQQEDSAVYLCASSLAPAGGLLGYEQYFGPGTRLTVT.

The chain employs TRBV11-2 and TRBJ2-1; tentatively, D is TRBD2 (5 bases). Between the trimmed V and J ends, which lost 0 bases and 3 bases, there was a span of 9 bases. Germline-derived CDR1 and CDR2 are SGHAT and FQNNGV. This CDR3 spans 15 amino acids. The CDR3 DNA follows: TGTGCCAGCAGCTTAGAAGGGAGCCTCTACAATGAGCAGTTCTTC. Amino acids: CASSLEGSLYNEQFF.

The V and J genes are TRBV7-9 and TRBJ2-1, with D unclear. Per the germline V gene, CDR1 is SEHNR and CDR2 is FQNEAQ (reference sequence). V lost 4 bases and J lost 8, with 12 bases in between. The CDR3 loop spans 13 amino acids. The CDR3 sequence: CASSSPAKHEQFF. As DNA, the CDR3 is TGTGCCAGCAGCTCACCCGCGAAGCATGAGCAGTTCTTC.